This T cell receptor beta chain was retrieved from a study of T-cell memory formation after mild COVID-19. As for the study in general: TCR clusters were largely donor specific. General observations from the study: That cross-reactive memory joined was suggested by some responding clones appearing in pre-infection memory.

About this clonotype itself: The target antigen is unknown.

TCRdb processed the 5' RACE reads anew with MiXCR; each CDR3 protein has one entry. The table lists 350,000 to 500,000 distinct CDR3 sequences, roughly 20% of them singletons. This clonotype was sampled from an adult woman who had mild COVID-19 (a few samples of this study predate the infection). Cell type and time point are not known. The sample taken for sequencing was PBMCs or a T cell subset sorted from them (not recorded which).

The CDR3 is CASSLDQWQVSYEQYF. Here the CDR3 DNA reads TGTGCCAGCAGCTTAGATCAGTGGCAGGTCTCCTACGAGCAGTACTTC. V gene TRBV11-2 combines with J gene TRBJ2-7; D is ambiguous. The CDR3 spans 16 residues. V gave up 0 bases and J gave up 0 bases, with 12 bases separating them. Looked up from germline, CDR1 is SGHAT and CDR2 is FQNNGV.